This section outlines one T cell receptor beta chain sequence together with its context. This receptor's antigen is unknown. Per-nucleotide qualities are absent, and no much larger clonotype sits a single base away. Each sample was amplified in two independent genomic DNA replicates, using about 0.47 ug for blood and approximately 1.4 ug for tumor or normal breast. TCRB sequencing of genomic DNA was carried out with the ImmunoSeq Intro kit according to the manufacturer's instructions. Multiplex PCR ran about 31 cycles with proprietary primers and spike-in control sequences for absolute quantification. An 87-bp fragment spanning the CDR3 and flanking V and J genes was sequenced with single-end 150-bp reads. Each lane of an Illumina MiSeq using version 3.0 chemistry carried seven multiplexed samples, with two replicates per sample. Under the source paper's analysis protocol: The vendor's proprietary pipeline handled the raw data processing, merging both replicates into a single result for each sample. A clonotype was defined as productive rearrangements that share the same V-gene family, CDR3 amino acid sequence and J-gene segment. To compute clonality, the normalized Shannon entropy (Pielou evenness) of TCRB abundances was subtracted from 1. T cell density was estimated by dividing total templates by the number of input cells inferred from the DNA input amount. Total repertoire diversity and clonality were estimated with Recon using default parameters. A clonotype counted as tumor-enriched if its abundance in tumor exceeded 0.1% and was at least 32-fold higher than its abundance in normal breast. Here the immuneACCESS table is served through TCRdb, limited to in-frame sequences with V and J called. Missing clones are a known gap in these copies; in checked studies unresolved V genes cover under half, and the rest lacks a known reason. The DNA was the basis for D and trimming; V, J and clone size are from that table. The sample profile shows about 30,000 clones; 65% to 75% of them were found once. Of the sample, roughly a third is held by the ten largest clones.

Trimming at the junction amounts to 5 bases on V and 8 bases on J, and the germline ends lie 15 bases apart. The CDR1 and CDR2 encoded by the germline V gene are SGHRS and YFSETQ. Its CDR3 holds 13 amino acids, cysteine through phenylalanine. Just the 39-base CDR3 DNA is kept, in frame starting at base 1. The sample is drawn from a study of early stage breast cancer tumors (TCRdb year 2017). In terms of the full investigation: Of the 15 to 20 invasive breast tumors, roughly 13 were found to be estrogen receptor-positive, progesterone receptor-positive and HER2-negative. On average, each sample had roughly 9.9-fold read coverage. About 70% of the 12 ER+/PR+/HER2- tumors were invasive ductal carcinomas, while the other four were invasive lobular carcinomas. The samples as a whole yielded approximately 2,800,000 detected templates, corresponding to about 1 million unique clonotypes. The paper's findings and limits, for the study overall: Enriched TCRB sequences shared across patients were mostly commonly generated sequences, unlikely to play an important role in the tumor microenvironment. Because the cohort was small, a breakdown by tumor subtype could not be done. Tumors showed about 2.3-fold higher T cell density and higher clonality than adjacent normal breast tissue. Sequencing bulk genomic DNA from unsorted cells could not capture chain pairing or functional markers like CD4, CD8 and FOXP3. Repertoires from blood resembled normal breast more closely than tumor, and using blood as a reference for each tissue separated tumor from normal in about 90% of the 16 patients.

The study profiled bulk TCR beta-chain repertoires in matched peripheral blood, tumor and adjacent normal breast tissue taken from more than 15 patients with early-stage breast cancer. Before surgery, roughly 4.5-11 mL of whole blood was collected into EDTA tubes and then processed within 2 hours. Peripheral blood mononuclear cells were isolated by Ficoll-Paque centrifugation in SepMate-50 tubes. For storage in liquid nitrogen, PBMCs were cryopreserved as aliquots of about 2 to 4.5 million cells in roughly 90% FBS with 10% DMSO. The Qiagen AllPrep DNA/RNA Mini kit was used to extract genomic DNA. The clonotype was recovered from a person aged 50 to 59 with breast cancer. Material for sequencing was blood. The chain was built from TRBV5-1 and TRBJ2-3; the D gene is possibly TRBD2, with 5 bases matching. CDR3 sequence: CASRGEGAGTQYF. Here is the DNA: TGCGCCAGCAGAGGTGAGGGAGCAGGTACGCAGTATTTT.